The rows below give T cell receptor beta chains drawn from one sample of a study of technical replicates of blood from several donors. Produced via immunoSEQ multiplex PCR; TCRdb's table is partial and in-frame only. The data hold approximately 74,000 clones, with about 87% observed a single time. Source material: PBMCs. These receptors all come from a human donor in good health. Some clones in this sample may be carry-over from other donors' samples. CDR3s include the opening cysteine and the closing phenylalanine or tryptophan. The D gene is left open where the match is weak. Clone size is stated in some rows and not others, as once, few, many or a class when expanded.

j_call v_call d_call clone_size cdr3_nt cdr3_aa
TRBJ2-7 TRBV7-2 TRBD2 NA TGTGCCAGCAGGGCTAGCGGGAGCTCCTACGAGCAGTACTTC CASRASGSSYEQYF
TRBJ1-1 TRBV30 TRBD1 NA TGTGCCTCGCGCGACAGGGGGAACACTGAAGCTTTCTTT CASRDRGNTEAFF
TRBJ2-1 TRBV11-2 TRBD2 NA TGTGCCAGCAGCTTATGGCTAGCGGACAATGAACAGTTCTTC CASSLWLADNEQFF
TRBJ1-1 TRBV5-1 TRBD1 NA TGCGCCAGCAGCAACCAGGGACAGGGTCGGAGTCGGAACACTGAAGCTTTCTTT CASSNQGQGRSRNTEAFF
TRBJ2-3 TRBV7-6 TRBD2 NA TGTGCCAGCAGCGGAGGACTAGCGGAAAGCACAGATACGCAGTATTTT CASSGGLAESTDTQYF
TRBJ2-1 TRBV6-5 TRBD2 NA TGTGCCAGCAGTTACAGCGGGGGCCTGGATTACAATGAGCAGTTCTTC CASSYSGGLDYNEQFF
TRBJ2-7 TRBV29-1 NA NA TGCAGCGTTGGTTTAGGGAGCGGGGAGCAGTACTTC CSVGLGSGEQYF
TRBJ2-1 TRBV2 TRBD2 NA TGTGCCAGCAGAGTGGGACTAGCGGGGGGGCATGAGCAGTTCTTC CASRVGLAGGHEQFF
TRBJ1-1 TRBV29-1 NA once TGCAGCGTTGATTTCGGGATGGGCACTGAAGCTTTCTTT CSVDFGMGTEAFF
TRBJ2-3 TRBV30 TRBD2 NA TGTGCCTGGAGTGTATCTGCGGGAGCTAGGGATACGCAGTATTTT CAWSVSAGARDTQYF
TRBJ1-6 TRBV2 NA NA TGTGCCAGCAGGATACAGGTCTATTCACCCCTCCACTTT CASRIQVYSPLHF
TRBJ2-2 TRBV6-4 NA once TGTGCCAGCAGCCGGGACTCCTACACCGGGGAGCTGTTTTTT CASSRDSYTGELFF
TRBJ2-7 TRBV7-8 TRBD1 many TGTGCCAGCAGCCCGTTCCCGGGACAGGGAAACATCGAGCAGTACTTC CASSPFPGQGNIEQYF
TRBJ1-2 TRBV7-8 TRBD1 once TGTGCCAGCAGCTTCGAGTCCGGGACAGGGGGCGCATCTGGCTACACCTTC CASSFESGTGGASGYTF
TRBJ2-7 TRBV27 NA NA TGTGCCAGCAGTTTATCGATAAGGGGTAACGAGCAGTACTTC CASSLSIRGNEQYF
TRBJ1-1 TRBV4-3 TRBD1 NA TGCGCCAGCAGCCAGCTGACAGGGTATACTGAAGCTTTCTTT CASSQLTGYTEAFF
TRBJ2-1 TRBV5-6 NA NA TGTGCCAGCAGCTTTATACAGGGTGAGCAGTTCTTC CASSFIQGEQFF
TRBJ1-3 TRBV7-2 NA NA TGTGCCAGCAGTCCCGTTAGCAACACTGGAAACACCATATATTTT CASSPVSNTGNTIYF
TRBJ2-2 TRBV2 NA NA TGTGCCAGCAGATCGTTTGCAGGGCTCACCGGGGAGCTGTTTTTT CASRSFAGLTGELFF
TRBJ2-3 TRBV6-5 NA NA TGTGCCAGCAGAACCACAGGGACCTACACAGATACGCAGTATTTT CASRTTGTYTDTQYF
TRBJ1-2 TRBV19 TRBD1 NA TGTGCCAGTACCGGGAGAGTCGGACAGGGGAGGTCTACGTTCAACTATGGCTACACCTTC CASTGRVGQGRSTFNYGYTF
TRBJ1-2 TRBV6-5 NA NA TGTGCCAGCACCGATTCAGGGTCCCGGGGCTACACCTTC CASTDSGSRGYTF
TRBJ2-1 TRBV6-1 NA NA TGTGCCAGCAGTGAAGCCCTGTACAATGAGCAGTTCTTC CASSEALYNEQFF
TRBJ2-1 TRBV29-1 NA NA TGCAGCGCCCTATCGGGGTTTGAAAGCGAGCAGTTCTTC CSALSGFESEQFF
TRBJ2-7 TRBV19 TRBD1 NA TGTGCCAGTAGTCCAAGACAGGGAGCCTACGAGCAGTACTTC CASSPRQGAYEQYF
TRBJ2-1 TRBV10-3 TRBD2 once TGTGCCATCAGTGAGTCGTGGCGGGGGAGCTCCTACAATGAGCAGTTCTTC CAISESWRGSSYNEQFF
TRBJ1-1 TRBV9 NA NA TGTGCCAGCAGCGGACCCCGGGACAAGGGATCTGAAGCTTTCTTT CASSGPRDKGSEAFF
TRBJ2-7 TRBV15 TRBD1 once TGTGCCACCAGCAGATCCCTGACAGGGCCCTACGAGCAGTACTTC CATSRSLTGPYEQYF
TRBJ1-2 TRBV6-5 TRBD1 NA TGTGCCAGCAGCCGCGACAGGGCTTATGGCTACACCTTC CASSRDRAYGYTF
TRBJ1-1 TRBV9 TRBD1 NA TGTGCCAGCAGCGTAGTGAGGGCAGGGGGCACTGAAGCTTTCTTT CASSVVRAGGTEAFF
TRBJ2-7 TRBV10-3 NA NA TGTGCCATCAGCACGGCGGCGGGAAACTCCTACGAGCAGTACTTC CAISTAAGNSYEQYF
TRBJ1-2 TRBV7-9 NA NA TGTGCCAGCAGCCCGATGGGGCGGCCGCCGAACTATGGCTACACCTTC CASSPMGRPPNYGYTF
TRBJ2-1 TRBV4-2 TRBD2 NA TGTGCCAGCAGCCAAGGGACTAGCGGCGATGAGCAGTTCTTC CASSQGTSGDEQFF
TRBJ2-5 TRBV10-3 TRBD1 NA TGTGCCATCAGTGCGGACAGGAGAGAGACCCAGTACTTC CAISADRRETQYF
TRBJ2-1 TRBV7-3 TRBD2 NA TGTGCCAGCAGCAACAGGCCAGCGGGAGGGCCGGATGAGCAGTTCTTC CASSNRPAGGPDEQFF
TRBJ2-7 TRBV6-6 NA NA TGTGCCAGCAGTTTTCCCGGGGTCAGCTCCTACGAGCAGTACTTC CASSFPGVSSYEQYF
TRBJ1-1 TRBV6-1 NA NA TGTGCCAGCATTCCAGTTGAGAACACTGAAGCTTTCTTT CASIPVENTEAFF
TRBJ1-2 TRBV1 NA NA TGCACCAGCAGCCGAGACAGGGGTCTCTATGGCTACACCTTC CTSSRDRGLYGYTF
TRBJ2-7 TRBV5-4 NA NA TGTGCCAGCAGGACCGGGACATCCACCTACGAGCAGTACTTC CASRTGTSTYEQYF
TRBJ1-4 TRBV5-8 NA NA TGTGCCAGCAGCTTGGGGGGGCATGAAAAACTGTTTTTT CASSLGGHEKLFF
TRBJ2-5 TRBV11-2 TRBD2 NA TGTGCCAGCAGAGGACTAGCGTACCAACAAGAGACCCAGTACTTC CASRGLAYQQETQYF
TRBJ2-2 TRBV4-2 NA NA TGTGCCAGCAGCCTCAACAGGGATTTCACCGGGGAGCTGTTTTTT CASSLNRDFTGELFF
TRBJ2-2 TRBV4-2 TRBD1 NA TGTGCCAGCAGCCCAGGGACAGGGATGAACACCGGGGAGCTGTTTTTT CASSPGTGMNTGELFF
TRBJ2-7 TRBV2 TRBD2 NA TGTGCCAGCAGACTCGGGACTAGCGGAACCTACGAGCAGTACTTC CASRLGTSGTYEQYF
TRBJ2-5 TRBV18 TRBD1 NA TGTGCCAGCTCACCTTACAGGGGGCAGGAGACCCAGTACTTC CASSPYRGQETQYF
TRBJ1-2 TRBV19 NA NA TGTGCCAGTAGAGGAAGCGGGTTACAGTTCGATGGCTACACCTTC CASRGSGLQFDGYTF